This T cell receptor beta chain emerged from a study of blood T cell repertoires in COVID-19. The wider study: Whether acute or convalescent, the COVID-19 samples came from the United States, Italy and Spain. PBMCs, B-cell-depleted T cells, or T cells provided the cDNA or gDNA that made up the material.

Profiled with immunoSEQ multiplex PCR; TCRdb holds only in-frame clones, not every one. The table has under 300,000 clones, 75% to 90% seen once. Input material: peripheral blood. This TCR came from a man aged 50-60 years with acute or convalescent COVID-19.

The CDR3 DNA reads TGTGCCAGCAGTTTGGACAGGGTCTATGGCTACACCTTC. Protein product: CASSLDRVYGYTF. This chain uses TRBV6-5 with TRBJ1-2; 8 bases are shared with TRBD1. V lost 4 bases, J lost 4 bases, and 2 bases stayed unmatched. Germline CDR1 is MNHEY and CDR2 is SVGAGI. The CDR3 consists of 13 residues.